The rows below give T cell receptor beta chains drawn from one sample of a study of blood T cell repertoires in COVID-19. The method was immunoSEQ multiplex PCR; TCRdb's version includes in-frame clones alone and lacks a portion of them. Of around 140,000 clones detected, around 90% appear once; the ten largest clones hold 3.5% to 4.5%. Sequencing was done on a sample of PBMCs or T cells enriched from blood (not recorded which). The receptors were sampled from a middle-aged woman who had been exposed to COVID-19. Both conserved end residues are part of each CDR3. A D gene is named only where the DNA matches it firmly. Not all rows give a size; the values are once, few, many and, for expanded clones, a class.

TRBV6-5	TRBD1	NA	TRBJ2-7	TGTGCCAGCAGTCCAGGGACAGCCGTATCCTACGAGCAGTACTTC	CASSPGTAVSYEQYF
TRBV7-6	NA	NA	TRBJ2-7	TGTGCCAGCAGCTTAGCAGGGGGTGCCGAGCAGTACTTC	CASSLAGGAEQYF
TRBV10-3	NA	NA	TRBJ2-5	TGTGCCATCTCCGGGTCCGACGGAGAGACCCAGTACTTC	CAISGSDGETQYF
TRBV4-1	NA	NA	TRBJ2-5	TGCGCCAGCAGCCAACGAAGGGACAATGAAGAGACCCAGTACTTC	CASSQRRDNEETQYF
TRBV10-3	TRBD2	NA	TRBJ2-2	TGTGCCATCAGCGTGGAAAGCGGGAACGACGGGGAGCTGTTTTTT	CAISVESGNDGELFF
TRBV23-1	NA	NA	TRBJ1-1	TGCGCCAGTAGTCCGGGACACACTATCAACACTGAAGCTTTCTTT	CASSPGHTINTEAFF
TRBV6-6	TRBD1	NA	TRBJ2-7	TGTGCCAGCAGTTACCATACAGGGGCGGACGAGCAGTACTTC	CASSYHTGADEQYF
TRBV10-3	NA	NA	TRBJ1-1	TGTGCCATCAGGCCGGACAGTGGTTTTGAAGCTTTCTTT	CAIRPDSGFEAFF
TRBV9	NA	NA	TRBJ2-3	TGTGCCAGCAGCGTAGGAGTCGGGGGGCCGGGCACAGATACGCAGTATTTT	CASSVGVGGPGTDTQYF
TRBV7-2	TRBD2	NA	TRBJ2-7	TGTGCCAGCAGCTTCCCGGGACTAGGACTCTACGAGCAGTACTTC	CASSFPGLGLYEQYF
TRBV24-1	NA	NA	TRBJ1-5	TGTGCCACCAGCCGGTCGAGCAATCAGCCCCAGCATTTT	CATSRSSNQPQHF
TRBV5-4	TRBD2	NA	TRBJ2-3	TGTGCCAGCAGCACTGGACTAGCGGGGGGGCGTTCAGATACGCAGTATTTT	CASSTGLAGGRSDTQYF
TRBV7-2	NA	NA	TRBJ2-1	TGTGCCAGCAGCTTAGGTTCGGGATACAATGAGCAGTTCTTC	CASSLGSGYNEQFF
TRBV11-3	TRBD2	NA	TRBJ2-7	TGTGCCAGCAGAGGAGGAGCGGGAGAGCAGTACTTC	CASRGGAGEQYF
TRBV7-4	TRBD1	NA	TRBJ1-6	TGTGCCAGCAGCCGCCGGGACAGGGGCATTCCCAAATCACCCCTCCACTTT	CASSRRDRGIPKSPLHF
TRBV5-1	NA	NA	TRBJ1-6	TGCGCCAGCAGCCGTAATACAGAGATCAATTCACCCCTCCACTTT	CASSRNTEINSPLHF
TRBV10-2	NA	NA	TRBJ2-2	TGCGCCAGCATGGGACATAACACCGGGGAGCTGTTTTTT	CASMGHNTGELFF
TRBV6-4	NA	once	TRBJ1-6	TGTGCCAGCAGTGACATCGGTGGGGAGGCAGATAATTCACCCCTCCACTTT	CASSDIGGEADNSPLHF
TRBV7-2	TRBD1	NA	TRBJ2-7	TGTGCCAGCAGCTTAGAAGGACAGGGGCCCTACGAGCAGTACTTC	CASSLEGQGPYEQYF
TRBV9	NA	NA	TRBJ2-2	TGTGCCAGCAGCGTAGCTTCACCGCCGGGTACCGGGGAGCTGTTTTTT	CASSVASPPGTGELFF
TRBV7-7	NA	NA	TRBJ1-3	TGTGCCAGCAGCTTGGGCGAGAGCTCTGGAAACACCATATATTTT	CASSLGESSGNTIYF
TRBV11-2	NA	few	TRBJ1-4	TGTGCCAGCAGTCCTGGGCAGGGGCAAAGAAAACTGTTTTTT	CASSPGQGQRKLFF
TRBV5-1	TRBD1	NA	TRBJ1-6	TGCGCCAGCAGTAGGGACAGGGATAATAATTCACCCCTCCACTTT	CASSRDRDNNSPLHF
TRBV28	NA	NA	TRBJ2-3	TGTGCCAGTAAGTCACTTCGGGGGAGAAGGACAGATACGCAGTATTTT	CASKSLRGRRTDTQYF
TRBV9	TRBD1	NA	TRBJ1-1	TGTGCCAGCAGCGTAGGGACAGGGGGCGCGGGGACTGAAGCTTTCTTT	CASSVGTGGAGTEAFF
TRBV7-6	NA	NA	TRBJ1-3	TGTGCCAGCAGCTTGGGTATCCAGGGCGCGAACACCATATATTTT	CASSLGIQGANTIYF